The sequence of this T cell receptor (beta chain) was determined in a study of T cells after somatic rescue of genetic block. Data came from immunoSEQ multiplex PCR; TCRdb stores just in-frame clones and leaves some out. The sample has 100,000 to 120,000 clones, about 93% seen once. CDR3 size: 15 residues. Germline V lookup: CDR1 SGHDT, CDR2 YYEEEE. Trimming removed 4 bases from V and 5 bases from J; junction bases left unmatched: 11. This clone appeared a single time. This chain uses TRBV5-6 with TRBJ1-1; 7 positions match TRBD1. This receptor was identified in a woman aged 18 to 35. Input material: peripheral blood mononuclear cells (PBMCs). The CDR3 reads CASSTGGTVLTEAFF. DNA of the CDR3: TGTGCCAGCAGCACGGGCGGGACAGTCTTAACTGAAGCTTTCTTT. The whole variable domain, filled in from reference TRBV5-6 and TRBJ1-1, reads DAGVTQSPTHLIKTRGQQVTLRCSPKSGHDTVSWYQQALGQGPQFIFQYYEEEERQRGNFPDRFSGHQFPNYSSELNVNALLLGDSALYLCASSTGGTVLTEAFFGQGTRLTVV.